One and the same sample provided the 21 T cell receptor beta chains below, sequenced in a study of T cells after yellow fever vaccination. TCRdb reprocessed the 5' RACE reads with MiXCR, giving one entry per CDR3 protein. In the table there are approximately 550,000 distinct CDR3 sequences, roughly a fifth of which are singletons. The specimen was PBMCs, collected 15 days after the yellow fever booster vaccination. The receptor source for this set is a man under 40 who received the YFV17D yellow fever vaccine.

There are a few counts of this clonotype. The rearrangement links TRBV14 to TRBJ2-1, with D possibly TRBD2 on 5 matching bases. CDR1 and CDR2 (germline): SGHDN, FVKESK. V lost 0 bases and J 7 bases, leaving 13 bases between the germline ends. CDR3 length: 15 amino acids. The CDR3 region has the DNA TGTGCCAGCAGCCAAGATAGGGCGAGGGCGAATGAGCAGTTCTTC. Translated: CASSQDRARANEQFF.

This clonotype was observed a few times. V is TRBV5-4 and J is TRBJ2-3; D ambiguous. This CDR3 spans 14 amino acids. V was shortened by 2 bases and J by 5 bases, with 12 bases between the two germline ends. Germline V gene data show CDR1 as SGHNT and CDR2 as YYREEE (reference sequence). The CDR3 DNA sequence: TGTGCCAGCAGCTTAATCACTGGTGGAGATACGCAGTATTTT. This encodes CASSLITGGDTQYF.

The CDR3 here is CASSLLTGGTEAFF. Written as DNA, the CDR3 is TGTGCCAGCAGCTTATTAACAGGGGGGACTGAAGCTTTCTTT. The J gene is TRBJ1-1, the V gene TRBV7-9; 8 nucleotides match TRBD1. After removal of 2 bases from V and 5 bases from J, the junction contained 4 bases not matched to a gene. There are 14 residues in the CDR3. Germline-derived CDR1 and CDR2 are SEHNR and FQNEAQ (reference sequence).

In its sample, this clonotype was seen a few times. The CDR3 here is CASTQRAGETQYF. The CDR3 DNA sequence: TGTGCCAGCACCCAAAGAGCAGGAGAGACCCAGTACTTC. This chain links TRBV27 with TRBJ2-5, with D hard to call. The CDR3 is 13 amino acids. The germline V and J ends were trimmed by 7 bases and 4 bases, with 13 bases remaining between them. Germline V gene data show CDR1 as MNHEY and CDR2 as SMNVEV (reference sequence).

This clonotype was seen ten or more times. This sequence joins TRBV20-1 and TRBJ1-1, with D unclear. This CDR3 is built from 15 residues. Deletions cut 2 bases from V and 3 bases from J, with 16 bases between. The germline gives CDR1 DFQATT, CDR2 SNEGSKA (reference sequence). The CDR3 nucleotides are TGCAGTGCTAGAAGCCCCCCCCCAGCGGACACTGAAGCTTTCTTT. It translates to CSARSPPPADTEAFF.

This clonotype was found once. This chain connects TRBV28 to TRBJ2-5, with D tentatively TRBD1 (7 bases). This CDR3 contains 16 residues. V lost 8 bases, J lost 2 bases, and 21 bases lay in between. CDR1 is MDHEN and CDR2 is SYDVKM in the germline V gene. As DNA, the CDR3 is TGTGCCAGCCAGGGGGATGGGCGGGACCTACAAGAGACCCAGTACTTC. Translation gives CASQGDGRDLQETQYF.

The rearrangement uses TRBV24-1 and TRBJ2-2, with TRBD1 matching over 9 bases. J lost 6 bases, V lost 3 bases, and 4 bases had no gene match. This CDR3 comprises 15 residues. Germline lookup yields CDR1 KGHDR and CDR2 SFDVKD. Here the CDR3 reads CATSDTGGRAGELFF. As DNA, the CDR3 is TGTGCCACCAGTGATACAGGGGGCCGAGCCGGGGAGCTGTTTTTT.

This chain joins TRBV24-1 and TRBJ2-3, with D tentatively TRBD1 (6 bases). V lost 9 bases and J lost 4, with 13 bases in between. The CDR3 spans 13 residues. The germline V gene encodes CDR1 KGHDR and CDR2 SFDVKD. The CDR3 reads CATATGNPDTQYF. The CDR3 region has the DNA TGTGCCACCGCTACAGGGAACCCAGATACGCAGTATTTT.

The chain combines TRBV20-1 with TRBJ2-1, with 11 bases fitting TRBD2. The trim removed 6 bases at V and 2 bases at J, leaving 6 bases unmatched. The CDR3 runs 15 residues. Germline V gene sequence: CDR1 DFQATT, CDR2 SNEGSKA (reference sequence). The CDR3 DNA reads TGCAGTGCACCTTCTAGCGGGAGGACCTACAATGAGCAGTTCTTC. Translation gives CSAPSSGRTYNEQFF.

This clonotype was detected a few times. The chain employs TRBV7-9 and TRBJ2-2; tentative D call: TRBD2 (5 bases). V shed 5 bases and J shed 3 bases, with 19 bases lying between them. This CDR3 has 17 residues. CDR1 and CDR2 (germline): SEHNR, FQNEAQ (reference sequence). CDR3 DNA sequence: TGTGCCAGCAGCCCCCCCGAGCGGAGGCGGGACACCGGGGAGCTGTTTTTT. As protein: CASSPPERRRDTGELFF.

This clonotype came up a few times. V gene TRBV19 combines with J gene TRBJ1-2; D is unclear. Trimming shortened V by 3 bases and J by 1 base, and 9 bases separated the two germline ends. Germline loops: CDR1 LNHDA, CDR2 SQIVND (reference sequence). There are 14 residues in the CDR3. CDR3 nucleotides: TGTGCCAGTAGTATTGGACGAAATAACTATGGCTACACCTTC. Protein sequence: CASSIGRNNYGYTF.

The table lists this clonotype with a few counts. The chain uses TRBV18 and TRBJ2-2; TRBD1 might be the D (6 bases). V lost 5 bases and J 3 bases, leaving 7 bases between the germline ends. The CDR3 contains 13 residues. Germline loops: CDR1 KGHSH, CDR2 LQKENI. CDR3 DNA: TGTGCCAGCTCATGGACAGACACCGGGGAGCTGTTTTTT. It specifies CASSWTDTGELFF.

For the CDR3, the DNA is TGTGCCTGGAGCGGTTTCACTAGCGGAACCTACGAGCAGTACTTC. As protein: CAWSGFTSGTYEQYF. The V gene is TRBV30, the J gene TRBJ2-7, with 8 bases aligning to TRBD2. The germline V gene has CDR1 GTSNPN and CDR2 SVGIG (reference sequence). There are 15 residues in the CDR3. Germline trimming cut 3 bases from V and 2 bases from J; bases unmatched to any gene: 9.

There are many counts of this clonotype. The gene calls are TRBV4-2 and TRBJ2-1, with D uncertain. In germline, CDR1 is LGHNA, CDR2 YNFKEQ. The V gene lost 0 bases and the J gene lost 6 bases, with 15 bases spanning the gap. The length of the CDR3 is 16 residues. CDR3 residues: CASSQDVVNPRNEQFF. CDR3 DNA: TGTGCCAGCAGCCAAGATGTGGTGAACCCGCGCAATGAGCAGTTCTTC.

This clonotype was recorded a few times. The gene calls are TRBV29-1 and TRBJ2-2; 8 bases align to TRBD1. The CDR3 consists of 14 residues. The germline V gene encodes CDR1 SQVTM and CDR2 ANQGSEA. V was clipped by 3 bases and J by 6 bases; unmatched bases: 6. In nucleotides, the CDR3 is TGCAGCGTTGACGGCAGGGGGCGTTCCGGGGAGCTGTTTTTT. Its protein is CSVDGRGRSGELFF.

J is TRBJ1-2 and V is TRBV10-3; 7 nucleotides match TRBD1. V lost 6 bases, J lost 4 bases, and 17 bases stayed unmatched. The CDR3 loop spans 17 amino acids. Germline V gene data show CDR1 as ENHRY and CDR2 as SYGVKD. The CDR3 sequence is CAIRDLPHSGGFYGYTF. CDR3 nucleotides: TGTGCCATCAGGGACCTCCCCCACTCAGGGGGATTCTATGGCTACACCTTC.

V gene TRBV7-6 combines with J gene TRBJ2-3, with a possible D match to TRBD1 (6 bases). CDR1 and CDR2 (germline): SGHVS, FNYEAQ. Between the trimmed V and J ends, which lost 1 base and 4 bases, there was a span of 12 bases. This CDR3 has 15 amino acids. The CDR3 here is CASSLGGGSSDTQYF. CDR3 in DNA: TGTGCCAGCAGCTTAGGAGGGGGATCGTCAGATACGCAGTATTTT.

The chain recombines TRBV12-3 or TRBV12-4 with TRBJ2-7; no definite D call. The CDR3 contains 11 residues. The V and J ends lost 5 bases and 11 bases respectively, with 13 bases between them. The CDR3 coding sequence is TGTGCCAGCAGTGCTGGACGGCCGGAGTACTTC. It yields the protein CASSAGRPEYF.

This clonotype was observed a handful of times. V and J are TRBV7-9 and TRBJ2-3; 7 bases agree with TRBD2. The germline V gene has CDR1 SEHNR and CDR2 FQNEAQ (reference sequence). CDR3 length equals 14 residues. With V trimmed by 5 bases and J by 4 bases, 6 bases remained unmatched. CDR3 DNA: TGTGCCAGCAGCCCTACTGGGAGGGCAGATACGCAGTATTTT. It specifies CASSPTGRADTQYF. Combining the CDR3 with reference TRBV7-9 and TRBJ2-3 gives the whole variable domain DTGVSQNPRHKITKRGQNVTFRCDPISEHNRLYWYRQTLGQGPEFLTYFQNEAQLEKSRLLSDRFSAERPKGSFSTLEIQRTEQGDSAMYLCASSPTGRADTQYFGPGTRLTVL.

V gene TRBV29-1 combines with J gene TRBJ2-7; D not certain. Trimming took 3 bases from V and 4 from J, leaving 13 bases between them. CDR3 length equals 13 residues. CDR1 and CDR2 (germline): SQVTM, ANQGSEA. CDR3 residues: CSVETDQEYEQYF. As DNA, the CDR3 is TGCAGCGTTGAGACGGACCAAGAATACGAGCAGTACTTC.

This clonotype was detected ten times or more. CDR3 coding DNA: TGTGCCAGCAGGGCGGGAGCCTACAATGAGCAGTTCTTC. Translated, it gives CASRAGAYNEQFF. V is TRBV6-2 or TRBV6-3 and J is TRBJ2-1; 7 bases align to TRBD2. Germline assignment: CDR1 MNHEY and CDR2 SVGEGT. The CDR3 length is 13 residues. V gave up 6 bases and J gave up 2 bases; unmatched junction bases: 1.